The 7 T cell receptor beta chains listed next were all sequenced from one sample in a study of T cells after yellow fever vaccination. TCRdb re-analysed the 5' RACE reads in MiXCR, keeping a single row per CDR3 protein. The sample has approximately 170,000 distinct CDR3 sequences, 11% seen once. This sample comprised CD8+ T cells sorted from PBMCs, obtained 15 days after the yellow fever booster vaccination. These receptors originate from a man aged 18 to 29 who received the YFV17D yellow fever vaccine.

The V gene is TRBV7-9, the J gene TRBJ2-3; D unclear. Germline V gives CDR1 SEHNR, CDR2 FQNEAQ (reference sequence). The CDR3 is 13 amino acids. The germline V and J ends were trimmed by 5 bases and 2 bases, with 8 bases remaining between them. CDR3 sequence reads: CASSPVYTDTQYF. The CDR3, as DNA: TGTGCCAGCAGCCCCGTATACACAGATACGCAGTATTTT.

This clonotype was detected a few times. This CDR3 is CASSWGRVSSYEQYF. The CDR3, as DNA: TGTGCCAGCAGCTGGGGGCGGGTGAGCTCCTACGAGCAGTACTTC. The chain recombines TRBV3-1 with TRBJ2-7; a weak D match, TRBD1 (6 bases). This CDR3 comprises 15 residues. Trimming removed 5 bases at V and 0 bases at J, with 14 bases between. Germline-derived CDR1 and CDR2 are LGHDT and YNNKEL (reference sequence).

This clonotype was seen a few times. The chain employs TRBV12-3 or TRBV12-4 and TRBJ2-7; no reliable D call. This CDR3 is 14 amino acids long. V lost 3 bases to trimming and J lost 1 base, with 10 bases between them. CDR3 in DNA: TGTGCCAGCAGTTTTAGCCCGGATTCCTACGAGCAGTACTTC. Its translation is CASSFSPDSYEQYF.

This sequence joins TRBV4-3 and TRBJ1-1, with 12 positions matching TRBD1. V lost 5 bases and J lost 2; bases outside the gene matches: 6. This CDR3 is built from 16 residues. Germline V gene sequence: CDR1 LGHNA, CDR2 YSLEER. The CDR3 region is CASSTGTGGTNTEAFF. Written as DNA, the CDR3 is TGCGCCAGCAGCACCGGGACAGGGGGCACAAACACTGAAGCTTTCTTT.

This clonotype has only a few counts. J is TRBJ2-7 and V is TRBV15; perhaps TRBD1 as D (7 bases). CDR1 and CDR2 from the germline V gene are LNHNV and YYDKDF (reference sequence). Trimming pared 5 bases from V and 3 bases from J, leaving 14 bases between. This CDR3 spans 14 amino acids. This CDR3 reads CATSPEGQFYEQYF. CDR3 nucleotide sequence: TGTGCCACCAGCCCGGAGGGACAGTTCTACGAGCAGTACTTC. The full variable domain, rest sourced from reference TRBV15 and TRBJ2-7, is DAMVIQNPRYQVTQFGKPVTLSCSQTLNHNVMYWYQQKSSQAPKLLFHYYDKDFNNEADTPDNFQSRRPNTSFCFLDIRSPGLGDTAMYLCATSPEGQFYEQYFGPGTRLTVT.

CDR3 coding DNA: TGTGCCACCAGCCCCGACCCAGGGGGGGACGAGCAGTACTTC. This codes for CATSPDPGGDEQYF. The J gene is TRBJ2-7, the V gene TRBV15; tentatively, D is TRBD1 or TRBD2 (7 bases each). CDR3 length: 14 residues. Deletions cut 5 bases from V and 5 bases from J, with 16 bases between. Germline assignment: CDR1 LNHNV and CDR2 YYDKDF (reference sequence). The full variable domain, completed using reference TRBV15 and TRBJ2-7, is DAMVIQNPRYQVTQFGKPVTLSCSQTLNHNVMYWYQQKSSQAPKLLFHYYDKDFNNEADTPDNFQSRRPNTSFCFLDIRSPGLGDTAMYLCATSPDPGGDEQYFGPGTRLTVT.

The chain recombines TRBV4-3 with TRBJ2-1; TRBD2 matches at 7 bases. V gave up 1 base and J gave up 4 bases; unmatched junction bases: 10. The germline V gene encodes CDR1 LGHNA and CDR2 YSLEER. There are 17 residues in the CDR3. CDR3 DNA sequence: TGCGCCAGCAGCCAAGTGTTAGGGAGGGCGCCGTACAATGAGCAGTTCTTC. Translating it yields CASSQVLGRAPYNEQFF.